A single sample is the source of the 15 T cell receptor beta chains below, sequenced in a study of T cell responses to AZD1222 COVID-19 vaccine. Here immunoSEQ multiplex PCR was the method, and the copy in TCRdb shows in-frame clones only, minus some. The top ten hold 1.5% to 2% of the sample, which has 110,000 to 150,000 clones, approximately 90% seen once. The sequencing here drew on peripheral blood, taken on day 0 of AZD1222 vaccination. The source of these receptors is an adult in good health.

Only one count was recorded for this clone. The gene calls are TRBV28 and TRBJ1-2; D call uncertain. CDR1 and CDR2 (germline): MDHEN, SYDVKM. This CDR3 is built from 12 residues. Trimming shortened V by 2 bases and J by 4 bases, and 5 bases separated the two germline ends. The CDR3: CASSLRGYGYTF. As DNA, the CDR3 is TGTGCCAGCAGTTTACGGGGCTATGGCTACACCTTC.

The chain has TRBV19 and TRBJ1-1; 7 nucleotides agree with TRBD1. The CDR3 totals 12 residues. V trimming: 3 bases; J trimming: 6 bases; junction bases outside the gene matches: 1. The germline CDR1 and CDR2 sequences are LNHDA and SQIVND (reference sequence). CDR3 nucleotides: TGTGCCAGTAGTATGACAGGGTCTGAAGCTTTCTTT. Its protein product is CASSMTGSEAFF.

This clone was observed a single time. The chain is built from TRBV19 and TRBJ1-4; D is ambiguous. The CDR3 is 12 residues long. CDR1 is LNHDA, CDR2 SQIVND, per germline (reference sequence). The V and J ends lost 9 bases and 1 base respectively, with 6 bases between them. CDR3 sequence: CASRKTNEKLFF. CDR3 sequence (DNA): TGTGCCAGCAGGAAAACTAATGAAAAACTGTTTTTT.

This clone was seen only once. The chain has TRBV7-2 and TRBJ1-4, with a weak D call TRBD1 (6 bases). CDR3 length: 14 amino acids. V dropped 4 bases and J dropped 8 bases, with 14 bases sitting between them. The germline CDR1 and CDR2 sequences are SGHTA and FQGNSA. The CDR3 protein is CASSSQAGVEKLFF. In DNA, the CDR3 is TGTGCCAGCAGCTCCCAGGCAGGGGTCGAAAAACTGTTTTTT.

This chain's CDR3 is CASSQDPRRAGNSPLHF. The CDR3, as DNA: TGCGCCAGCAGCCAAGATCCGCGGCGGGCCGGGAATTCACCCCTCCACTTT. The chain has TRBV4-3 and TRBJ1-6; unclear D gene. CDR1 and CDR2 (germline): LGHNA, YSLEER. Between the trimmed V and J ends, which lost 0 bases and 7 bases, there was a span of 16 bases. The CDR3 has 17 amino acids.

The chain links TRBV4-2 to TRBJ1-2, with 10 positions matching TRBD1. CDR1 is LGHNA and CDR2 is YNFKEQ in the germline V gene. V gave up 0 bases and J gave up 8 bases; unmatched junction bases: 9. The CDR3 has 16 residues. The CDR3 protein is CASSQDFGTGALGYTF. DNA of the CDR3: TGTGCCAGCAGCCAAGATTTCGGGACAGGGGCCCTGGGCTACACCTTC.

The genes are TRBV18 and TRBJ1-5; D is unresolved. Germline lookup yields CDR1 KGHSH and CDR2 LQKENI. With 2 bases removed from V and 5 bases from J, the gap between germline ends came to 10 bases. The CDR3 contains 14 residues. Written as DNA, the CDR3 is TGTGCCAGCTCACCAAGCCAGTCGGATCAGCCCCAGCATTTT. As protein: CASSPSQSDQPQHF.

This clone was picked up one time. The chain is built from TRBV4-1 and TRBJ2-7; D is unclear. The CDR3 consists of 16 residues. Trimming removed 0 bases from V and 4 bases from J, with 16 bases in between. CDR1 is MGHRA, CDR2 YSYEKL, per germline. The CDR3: CASSQDKGSAKYEQYF. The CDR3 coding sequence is TGCGCCAGCAGCCAAGATAAAGGGTCCGCTAAATACGAGCAGTACTTC.

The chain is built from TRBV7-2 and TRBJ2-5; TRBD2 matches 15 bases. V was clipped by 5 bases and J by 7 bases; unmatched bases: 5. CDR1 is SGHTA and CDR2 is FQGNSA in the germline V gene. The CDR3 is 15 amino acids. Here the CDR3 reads CASSRGLAGGGTQYF. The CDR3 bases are TGTGCCAGCAGCCGGGGACTAGCGGGGGGTGGGACCCAGTACTTC.

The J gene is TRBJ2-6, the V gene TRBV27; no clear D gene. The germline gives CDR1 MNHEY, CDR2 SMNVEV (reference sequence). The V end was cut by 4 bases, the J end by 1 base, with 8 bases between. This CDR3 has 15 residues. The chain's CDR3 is CASSSLGSGANVLTF. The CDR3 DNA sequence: TGTGCCAGCAGTTCTCTAGGGTCTGGGGCCAACGTCCTGACTTTC.

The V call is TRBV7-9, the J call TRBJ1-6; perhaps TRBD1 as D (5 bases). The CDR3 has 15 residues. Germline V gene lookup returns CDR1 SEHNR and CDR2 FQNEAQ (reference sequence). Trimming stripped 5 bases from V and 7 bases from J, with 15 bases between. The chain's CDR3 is CASSQNPGSNSPLHF. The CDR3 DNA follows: TGTGCCAGCAGCCAAAACCCAGGGTCAAATTCACCCCTCCACTTT. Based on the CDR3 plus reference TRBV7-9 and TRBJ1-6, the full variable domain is DTGVSQNPRHKITKRGQNVTFRCDPISEHNRLYWYRQTLGQGPEFLTYFQNEAQLEKSRLLSDRFSAERPKGSFSTLEIQRTEQGDSAMYLCASSQNPGSNSPLHFGNGTRLTVT.

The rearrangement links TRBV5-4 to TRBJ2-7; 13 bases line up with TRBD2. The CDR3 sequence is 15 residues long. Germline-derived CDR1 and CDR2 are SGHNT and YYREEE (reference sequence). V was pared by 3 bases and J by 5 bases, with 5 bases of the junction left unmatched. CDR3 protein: CASSSSLAGGHEQYF. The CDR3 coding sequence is TGTGCCAGCAGCTCGTCACTAGCGGGGGGGCACGAGCAGTACTTC.

The DNA for the CDR3 is TGTGCCAGTAGTAGTAGACAAAATAGCAATCAGCCCCAGCATTTT. Its protein product is CASSSRQNSNQPQHF. The rearrangement joins TRBV19 to TRBJ1-5; D is undetermined. The germline CDR1 and CDR2 sequences are LNHDA and SQIVND (reference sequence). The CDR3 is 15 residues long. Trimming removed 4 bases at V and 0 bases at J, with 10 bases between.

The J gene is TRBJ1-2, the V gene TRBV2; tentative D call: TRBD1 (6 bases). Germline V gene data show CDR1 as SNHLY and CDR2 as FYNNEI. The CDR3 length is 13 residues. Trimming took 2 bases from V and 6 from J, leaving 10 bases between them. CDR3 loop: CASSERGRDGYTF. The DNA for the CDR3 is TGTGCCAGCAGTGAACGGGGGCGGGATGGCTACACCTTC.

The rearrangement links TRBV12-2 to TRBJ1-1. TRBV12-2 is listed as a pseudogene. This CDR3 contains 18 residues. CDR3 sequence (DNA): TGTGCAAGTCGCTTAACGACAGAGGACGGGGAAGAAGACACTGAAGCTTTCTTT. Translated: CASRLTTEDGEEDTEAFF.